Following are 6 T cell receptor beta chains from one sample sequenced in a study of T cells after yellow fever vaccination. TCRdb re-called the 5' RACE reads through MiXCR, storing one row per CDR3 protein. The data hold around 600,000 distinct CDR3 sequences, with around 12% observed a single time. Material: PBMCs, obtained on the day of the yellow fever booster vaccination. The receptors derive from a man under 40 who received the YFV17D yellow fever vaccine.

V usage is TRBV20-1 and J usage is TRBJ2-1; 10 nucleotides line up with TRBD2. There are 16 residues in the CDR3. The junction had 13 bases not matched to a gene; V was cut back by 1 base and J by 10 bases. Germline V gene lookup returns CDR1 DFQATT and CDR2 SNEGSKA (reference sequence). The CDR3 region has the DNA TGCAGTGCTAGAGTTGGGGCTAGCGGGAGTCTGAGGGAGCAGTTCTTC. This translates into CSARVGASGSLREQFF.

The rearrangement uses TRBV28 and TRBJ2-7, with D perhaps TRBD1 (6 bases). V was shortened by 3 bases and J by 0 bases, with 9 bases between the two germline ends. The germline V gene has CDR1 MDHEN and CDR2 SYDVKM. This CDR3 spans 14 amino acids. CDR3 region: CASSFEGHSYEQYF. The CDR3, as DNA: TGTGCCAGCAGTTTTGAGGGACACTCCTACGAGCAGTACTTC.

A few counts support this clonotype. The chain is built from TRBV25-1 and TRBJ2-2; D is perhaps TRBD1 (6 bases). Trimming pared 2 bases from V and 1 base from J, leaving 8 bases between. Germline V gene data show CDR1 as MGHDK and CDR2 as SYGVNS. The CDR3 is made up of 15 amino acids. The CDR3: CASSEDRLNTGELFF. DNA for the CDR3: TGTGCCAGCAGTGAAGACAGGCTGAACACCGGGGAGCTGTTTTTT.

This clonotype has a handful of counts. The chain links TRBV5-1 to TRBJ2-3, with D perhaps TRBD2 (6 bases). This CDR3 is 14 amino acids long. The V gene lost 4 bases and the J gene lost 2 bases, with 11 bases spanning the gap. Germline values: CDR1 SGHRS, CDR2 YFSETQ. The CDR3 spells CASSPGTLTDTQYF. The CDR3 nucleotides read TGCGCCAGCAGCCCCGGGACTCTCACAGATACGCAGTATTTT.

The chain links TRBV9 to TRBJ1-6, with D possibly matching TRBD1 (5 bases). Germline loops: CDR1 SGDLS, CDR2 YYNGEE. V was cut by 4 bases and J by 14 bases, with 16 bases left in between. The CDR3 totals 13 residues. The CDR3 is CASSREGSKALHF. The DNA for the CDR3 is TGTGCCAGCAGCAGGGAGGGGTCTAAAGCCCTCCACTTT.

The chain carries TRBV6-2 or TRBV6-3 and TRBJ2-3; D assignment may be TRBD1 or TRBD2 (5 bases each). CDR3 size: 17 residues. V was trimmed by 0 bases and J by 2 bases, leaving 15 bases between them. Germline CDR1 reads MNHEY; CDR2 reads SVGEGT. In nucleotides, the CDR3 is TGTGCCAGCAGTTACTCACGAGAGGGACCTTTCACAGATACGCAGTATTTT. Its translation: CASSYSREGPFTDTQYF.